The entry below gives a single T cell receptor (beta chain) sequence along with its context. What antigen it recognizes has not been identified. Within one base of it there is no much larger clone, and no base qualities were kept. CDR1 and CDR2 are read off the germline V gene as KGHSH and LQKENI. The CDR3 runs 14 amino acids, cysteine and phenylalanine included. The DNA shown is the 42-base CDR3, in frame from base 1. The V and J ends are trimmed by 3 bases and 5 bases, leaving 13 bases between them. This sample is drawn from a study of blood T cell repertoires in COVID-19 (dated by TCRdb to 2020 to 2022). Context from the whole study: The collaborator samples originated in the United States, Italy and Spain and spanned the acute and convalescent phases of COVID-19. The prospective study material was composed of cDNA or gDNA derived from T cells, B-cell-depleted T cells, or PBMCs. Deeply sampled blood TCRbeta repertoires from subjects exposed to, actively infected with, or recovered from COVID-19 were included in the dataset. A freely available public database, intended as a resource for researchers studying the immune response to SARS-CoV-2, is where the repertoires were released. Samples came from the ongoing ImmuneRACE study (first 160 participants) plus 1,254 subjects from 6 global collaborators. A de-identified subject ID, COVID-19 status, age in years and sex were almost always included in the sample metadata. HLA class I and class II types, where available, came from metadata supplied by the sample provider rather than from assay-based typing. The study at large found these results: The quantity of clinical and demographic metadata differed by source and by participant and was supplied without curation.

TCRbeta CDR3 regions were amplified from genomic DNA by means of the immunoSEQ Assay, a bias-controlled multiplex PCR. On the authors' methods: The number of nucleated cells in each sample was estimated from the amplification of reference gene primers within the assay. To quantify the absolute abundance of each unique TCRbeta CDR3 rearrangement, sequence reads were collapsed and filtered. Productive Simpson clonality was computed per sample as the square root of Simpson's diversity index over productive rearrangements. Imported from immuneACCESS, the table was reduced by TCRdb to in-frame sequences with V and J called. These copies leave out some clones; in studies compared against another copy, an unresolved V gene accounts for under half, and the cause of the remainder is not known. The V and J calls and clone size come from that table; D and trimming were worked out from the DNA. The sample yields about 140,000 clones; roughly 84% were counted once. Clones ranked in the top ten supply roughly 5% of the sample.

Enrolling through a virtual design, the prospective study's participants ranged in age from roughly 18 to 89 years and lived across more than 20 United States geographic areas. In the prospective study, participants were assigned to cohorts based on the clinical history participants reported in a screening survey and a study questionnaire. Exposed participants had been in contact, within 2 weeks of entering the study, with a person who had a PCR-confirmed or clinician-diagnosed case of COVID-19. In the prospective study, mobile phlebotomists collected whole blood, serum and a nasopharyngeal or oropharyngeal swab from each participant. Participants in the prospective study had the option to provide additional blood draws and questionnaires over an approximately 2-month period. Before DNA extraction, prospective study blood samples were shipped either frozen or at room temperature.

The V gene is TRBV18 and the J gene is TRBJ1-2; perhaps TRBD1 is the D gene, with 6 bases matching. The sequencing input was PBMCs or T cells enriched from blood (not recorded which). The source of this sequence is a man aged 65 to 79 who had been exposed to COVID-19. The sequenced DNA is TGTGCCAGCTCACCCGCACAGGGCTCTTATGGCTACACCTTC. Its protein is CASSPAQGSYGYTF.